This T cell receptor (beta chain) was observed in a study of T cells in narcolepsy. Details on this clone: Its antigen is undetermined.

Profiled with immunoSEQ multiplex PCR; TCRdb holds only in-frame clones, not every one. The sample lists about 30,000 clones; approximately 80% were seen once. Whole-study results and caveats: Same-patient CSF and blood CD4+ T cell clonotypes included HCRT-specific and TRIB2-specific autoreactive ones.

From germline, CDR1 is LNHNV and CDR2 YYDKDF (reference sequence). V was pared by 0 bases and J by 5 bases, with 9 bases of the junction left unmatched. The CDR3 consists of 17 residues. The receptor was isolated from a human donor with narcolepsy. Sequencing was performed on CD45RA- memory CD4+ T cells from PBMCs. The rearrangement joins TRBV15 to TRBJ2-1, with 8 bases that match TRBD2. The CDR3 sequence: CATSREERGYFDNEQFF. CDR3 nucleotide sequence: TGTGCCACCAGCAGAGAGGAGCGGGGGTACTTCGACAATGAGCAGTTCTTC.